This TCR beta chain was captured by sequencing in a study of blood T cell repertoires in COVID-19. Some clones are missing from TCRdb's copy, which holds only in-frame ones; the method was immunoSEQ multiplex PCR. The profile shows hundreds of thousands of clones, roughly nine tenths of them singletons. The material sequenced was PBMCs or T cells enriched from blood (not recorded which). The TCR comes from a man aged 18 to 30 who had recovered from COVID-19.

CDR3 in amino acids: CASSPPGTPNTEAFF. The CDR3 nucleotides read TGTGCCAGCAGCCCACCCGGGACTCCGAACACTGAAGCTTTCTTT. The rearrangement links TRBV7-9 to TRBJ1-1; possible D gene TRBD1, 5 bases. This CDR3 region has 15 residues. The ends were cut back, 5 bases at V and 1 base at J, with 14 bases in the middle. From germline, CDR1 is SEHNR and CDR2 FQNEAQ (reference sequence).